This record concerns one TCR beta chain sequence. The antigen remains unidentified. This entry belongs to a study of post-analysis software for immune sequencing data. About the study: There were relapsing-remitting, secondary progressive and progressive-relapsing multiple sclerosis among the disease courses included.

cDNA libraries for TCR beta contained unique molecular identifiers. A population of roughly 1 to 11 million T cells gave rise to approximately 500,000 cDNA molecules. TCRdb re-called the PCR reads with MiXCR, one entry per CDR3 protein. The sample yields about 770,000 distinct CDR3 sequences, about 43% seen once. Germline CDR1 is SEHNR and CDR2 is FQNEAQ (reference sequence). Trimming shortened V by 1 base and J by 6 bases, and 11 bases separated the two germline ends. This CDR3 has 14 amino acids. Study results and limitations: Multiple sclerosis patients had significantly lower normalized Chao1 diversity than controls. TRBV5-6, TRBV5-1 and TRBV20-1 belonged to a set of roughly five TRBV segments that were more frequent in patients than controls.

This sequence joins TRBV7-9 and TRBJ2-3; the D gene is possibly TRBD2 (6 bases). This TCR was sampled from a girl aged 10-17 years with multiple sclerosis. Sequencing input: blood. The DNA for the CDR3 is TGTGCCAGCAGCTTAGAGCTAGCGTTGGATACGCAGTATTTT. Amino acids: CASSLELALDTQYF.